The 27 T cell receptor beta chains below were found in one sample sequenced in a study of T cell responses to AZD1222 COVID-19 vaccine. The protocol was immunoSEQ multiplex PCR, while the TCRdb copy is restricted to in-frame clones and leaves out a portion. The sample has about 190,000 clones; approximately 92% are singletons. The source material was peripheral blood, sampled on day 0 of AZD1222 vaccination. The receptors were gathered from an adult in good health.

The chain combines TRBV11-2 with TRBJ1-4, with no clear D. V was shortened by 5 bases and J by 8 bases, with 15 bases between the two germline ends. CDR3 size: 14 residues. Looked up from germline, CDR1 is SGHAT and CDR2 is FQNNGV. The DNA for the CDR3 is TGTGCCAGCAGCCGAGATCCCCAGTCAGAAAAACTGTTTTTT. It codes for CASSRDPQSEKLFF.

V gene TRBV18 combines with J gene TRBJ1-6, with D unresolved. This CDR3 comprises 14 residues. Per the germline V gene, CDR1 is KGHSH and CDR2 is LQKENI. V lost 3 bases to trimming and J lost 4 bases, with 7 bases between them. In nucleotides, the CDR3 is TGTGCCAGCTCACCTAAGGAATATAATTCACCCCTCCACTTT. It codes for CASSPKEYNSPLHF.

This rearrangement joins TRBV7-9 to TRBJ2-7, with D possibly being TRBD2 (5 bases). CDR1 is SEHNR, CDR2 FQNEAQ, per germline (reference sequence). The CDR3 loop spans 16 amino acids. V was cut by 0 bases and J by 0 bases, with 12 bases left in between. CDR3 sequence (DNA): TGTGCCAGCAGCTTAGCCCCCCGGGGAAGCTCCTACGAGCAGTACTTC. The encoded protein is CASSLAPRGSSYEQYF.

The gene calls are TRBV24-1 and TRBJ2-3; the D call may be TRBD1 or TRBD2 (5 bases each). The CDR3 is made up of 14 amino acids. Germline-derived CDR1 and CDR2 are KGHDR and SFDVKD. With 2 bases removed from V and 5 bases from J, the gap between germline ends came to 10 bases. CDR3 nucleotides: TGTGCCACCAGTGATTCGGGGCGGCTAGATACGCAGTATTTT. It encodes CATSDSGRLDTQYF.

The sample holds one count of this clone. This sequence joins TRBV12-5 and TRBJ2-1, with D maybe TRBD2 (6 bases). CDR3 length equals 14 residues. Looked up from germline, CDR1 is LGHNT and CDR2 is FRNRAP. The ends were cut back, 8 bases at V and 9 bases at J, with 20 bases in the middle. The CDR3 spells CASFRAGGVGEQFF. Here the CDR3 DNA reads TGTGCTAGTTTCAGGGCCGGAGGGGTGGGTGAGCAGTTCTTC.

The chain joins TRBV14 to TRBJ1-6; D perhaps matches TRBD1 (6 bases). CDR1 SGHDN and CDR2 FVKESK come from the germline V gene. The germline V and J ends were trimmed by 1 base and 12 bases, with 10 bases remaining between them. This CDR3 is 13 amino acids long. The CDR3 loop reads CASSQGTDRPLHF. In nucleotides, the CDR3 is TGTGCCAGCAGCCAAGGGACGGACAGACCCCTCCACTTT.

The V call is TRBV5-1, the J call TRBJ2-3, with TRBD2 identical over 12 bases. The CDR3 consists of 16 residues. The V gene end was trimmed by 0 bases and the J gene end by 4 bases; junction bases not matched to a gene: 3. Germline CDR1 SGHRS, CDR2 YFSETQ. This CDR3 is CASSLGASGGADTQYF. DNA for the CDR3: TGCGCCAGCAGCTTGGGTGCTAGCGGGGGGGCAGATACGCAGTATTTT.

The chain carries TRBV2 and TRBJ1-6, with 10 positions matching TRBD1. The CDR3 length is 14 residues. V lost 8 bases to trimming and J lost 9 bases; unmatched junction nucleotides: 7. Germline CDR1 reads SNHLY; CDR2 reads FYNNEI. The CDR3 DNA reads TGTGCCAGCCCTGGGACAGGGGACCCTTCACCCCTCCACTTT. Translated: CASPGTGDPSPLHF.

J is TRBJ2-5 and V is TRBV5-1, with a possible D match to TRBD1 (7 bases). Germline loops: CDR1 SGHRS, CDR2 YFSETQ. CDR3 length equals 13 residues. V dropped 7 bases and J dropped 7 bases, with 17 bases sitting between them. The CDR3 bases are TGCGCCAGCCGGAGGGGGCCGGACGGGACCCAGTACTTC. It translates to CASRRGPDGTQYF. Full variable domain (remainder filled in from reference TRBV5-1 and TRBJ2-5): KAGVTQTPRYLIKTRGQQVTLSCSPISGHRSVSWYQQTPGQGLQFLFEYFSETQRNKGNFPGRFSGRQFSNSRSEMNVSTLELGDSALYLCASRRGPDGTQYFGPGTRLLVL.

The CDR3 reads CATLGGRQGTIQYF. In nucleotides, the CDR3 is TGTGCCACACTGGGAGGCAGGCAAGGAACCATTCAGTACTTC. The J gene is TRBJ2-4, the V gene TRBV2; a weak D match, TRBD2 (6 bases). Germline CDR1 SNHLY, CDR2 FYNNEI. The length of the CDR3 is 14 residues. V was clipped by 10 bases and J by 9 bases, with 22 bases between them.

The genes are TRBV30 and TRBJ2-7; 9 nucleotides agree with TRBD1. Germline loops: CDR1 GTSNPN, CDR2 SVGIG (reference sequence). CDR3 size: 14 residues. V lost 3 bases and J lost 7; bases outside the gene matches: 10. The DNA for the CDR3 is TGTGCCTGGAGCGGACAGGGGTCGTTCGGGGAGCAGTACTTC. Its protein is CAWSGQGSFGEQYF.

The chain uses TRBV6-1 and TRBJ2-1, with 9 bases identical to TRBD1. J lost 1 base, V lost 3 bases, and 4 bases had no gene match. CDR3 length: 16 amino acids. Germline V gene data show CDR1 as MNHNS and CDR2 as SASEGT. CDR3 in DNA: TGTGCCAGCAGTGACCGGGACAGGGTATCCTACAATGAGCAGTTCTTC. Translation gives CASSDRDRVSYNEQFF.

The chain uses TRBV6-6 and TRBJ1-1, with a weak D call TRBD1 (5 bases). Germline assignment: CDR1 MNHNY and CDR2 SVGAGI (reference sequence). This CDR3 region has 16 residues. Trimming took off 2 bases at V and 4 bases at J, with 17 bases between the two ends. CDR3: CASSYRPAGGTTEAFF. CDR3 bases: TGTGCCAGCAGTTACCGCCCGGCGGGGGGGACCACTGAAGCTTTCTTT.

The J gene is TRBJ2-7, the V gene TRBV4-1, with TRBD2 matching over 8 bases. The CDR3 has 19 residues. V trimming: 0 bases; J trimming: 2 bases; junction bases outside the gene matches: 15. Germline CDR1 and CDR2: MGHRA and YSYEKL. The CDR3 sequence is CASSQEKNLPKRGTYEQYF. As DNA, the CDR3 is TGCGCCAGCAGCCAAGAGAAAAACCTTCCGAAGCGGGGGACCTACGAGCAGTACTTC.

The chain recombines TRBV7-9 with TRBJ2-3; 10 bases are shared with TRBD2. The CDR3 is made up of 16 amino acids. The trim removed 4 bases at V and 1 base at J, leaving 5 bases unmatched. Per the germline V gene, CDR1 is SEHNR and CDR2 is FQNEAQ (reference sequence). As DNA, the CDR3 is TGTGCCAGCAGCTACCCCGGGACTAGCGGCACAGATACGCAGTATTTT. Protein product: CASSYPGTSGTDTQYF.

The J gene is TRBJ2-2, the V gene TRBV7-2, with 10 nucleotides matching TRBD1. Germline V lookup: CDR1 SGHTA, CDR2 FQGNSA. V was clipped by 5 bases and J by 6 bases; unmatched bases: 6. This CDR3 is built from 15 residues. CDR3: CASSPGTGAAGELFF. The CDR3 DNA reads as TGTGCCAGCAGCCCCGGGACAGGGGCGGCCGGGGAGCTGTTTTTT.

This clone was counted a few times. The chain links TRBV3-1 (or the pseudogene TRBV3-2) to TRBJ2-1; 8 positions agree with TRBD1. The length of the CDR3 is 18 residues. Germline lookup yields CDR1 LGHDT and CDR2 YNNKEL (reference sequence). V was pared by 3 bases and J by 4 bases, with 14 bases of the junction left unmatched. CDR3 residues: CASSHTRDRRPLYNEQFF. CDR3 nucleotides: TGTGCCAGCAGCCACACTCGGGACAGGAGGCCTTTATACAATGAGCAGTTCTTC.

The chain carries TRBV25-1 and TRBJ1-3; 7 bases are shared with TRBD1. The CDR3 length is 15 residues. Trimming at V came to 4 bases and at J to 2 bases, leaving 5 bases not matched to a gene. Looked up from germline, CDR1 is MGHDK and CDR2 is SYGVNS. The CDR3 coding sequence is TGTGCCAGCAGTGTCGACAGGGTGACTGGAAACACCATATATTTT. Encoded protein: CASSVDRVTGNTIYF.

This sequence joins TRBV7-3 and TRBJ1-1; D perhaps matches TRBD1 (5 bases). The CDR3 totals 14 residues. Trimming removed 3 bases at V and 6 bases at J, with 14 bases between. Germline CDR1 and CDR2: SGHTA and FQGTGA. CDR3 region: CASSFQGTAAEAFF. In DNA form, the CDR3 reads TGTGCCAGCAGCTTCCAAGGGACCGCGGCTGAAGCTTTCTTT.

The CDR3, as DNA: TGTGCCAGCAGCTCCCCCTTCTCACCCCTCCACTTT. This gives the protein CASSSPFSPLHF. The chain carries TRBV11-2 and TRBJ1-6; no clear D. CDR3 length: 12 residues. CDR1 and CDR2 (germline): SGHAT, FQNNGV. Between the trimmed V and J ends, which lost 4 bases and 10 bases, there was a span of 8 bases.

V usage is TRBV18 and J usage is TRBJ1-6; D is unresolved. V gave up 5 bases and J gave up 10 bases, with 9 bases separating them. CDR1 and CDR2 from the germline V gene are KGHSH and LQKENI. This CDR3 has 12 residues. Written as DNA, the CDR3 is TGTGCCAGCTCAGCGGGAGAGTCACCCCTCCACTTT. This translates into CASSAGESPLHF.

This chain joins TRBV6-2 or TRBV6-3 and TRBJ1-5; D ambiguous. The CDR3 runs 14 residues. V was pared by 5 bases and J by 4 bases, with 12 bases between. The germline V gene has CDR1 MNHEY and CDR2 SVGEGT. Here the CDR3 reads CASSPARRNQPQHF. CDR3 DNA sequence: TGTGCCAGCAGTCCCGCCCGGAGAAATCAGCCCCAGCATTTT.

This chain uses TRBV18 with TRBJ1-1; TRBD1 matches at 10 bases. After removal of 3 bases from V and 3 bases from J, the junction contained 4 bases not matched to a gene. Germline V gene data show CDR1 as KGHSH and CDR2 as LQKENI. The CDR3 is made up of 15 amino acids. The CDR3 nucleotides are TGTGCCAGCTCACCGCTGGGGACAGGGGACACTGAAGCTTTCTTT. Translated, it gives CASSPLGTGDTEAFF.

The rearrangement joins TRBV10-3 to TRBJ1-2, with D maybe TRBD1 (5 bases). V lost 6 bases and J lost 4, with 21 bases in between. Germline lookup yields CDR1 ENHRY and CDR2 SYGVKD. CDR3 size: 16 residues. In DNA form, the CDR3 reads TGTGCCATCAGACAGAACAGGAATTCACCCTTCTATGGCTACACCTTC. It codes for CAIRQNRNSPFYGYTF.

The V call is TRBV6-1, the J call TRBJ2-7; possible D gene TRBD2, 5 bases. The CDR3 contains 18 residues. The V end lost 2 bases, the J end lost 2 bases, and 22 bases lay between the germline ends. Germline CDR1 is MNHNS and CDR2 is SASEGT. The CDR3 protein is CASSERRFSKAPTYEQYF. CDR3 DNA sequence: TGTGCCAGCAGTGAAAGGAGGTTCTCGAAAGCACCAACCTACGAGCAGTACTTC.

The CDR3: CASSLEQPHSYEQYF. The CDR3 DNA reads as TGCGCCAGCAGCTTGGAACAGCCTCACTCCTACGAGCAGTACTTC. This chain joins TRBV5-1 and TRBJ2-7; no firm D call. V was pared by 0 bases and J by 0 bases, with 10 bases between. Germline V gene sequence: CDR1 SGHRS, CDR2 YFSETQ. There are 15 residues in the CDR3.

V is TRBV6-4 and J is TRBJ1-2; 9 positions match TRBD1. Looked up from germline, CDR1 is MRHNA and CDR2 is SNTAGT. V shed 6 bases and J 4 bases; nucleotides not matched to a gene: 9. This CDR3 comprises 15 residues. CDR3 bases: TGTGCCAGCAGCATCACAGGGGGCGTCTCCTATGGCTACACCTTC. Translation: CASSITGGVSYGYTF.